This T cell receptor (beta chain) originates from a study of blood T cell repertoires in COVID-19. Study-wide context: PBMCs, B-cell-depleted T cells, or T cells were the source of the cDNA or gDNA that made up the material.

V shed 2 bases and J shed 3 bases, with 2 bases lying between them. The CDR3 length is 11 residues. The germline CDR1 and CDR2 sequences are SGHDT and YYEEEE. Original methodology: The assay estimated nucleated cells by amplifying reference gene primers. Data came from immunoSEQ multiplex PCR; TCRdb stores just in-frame clones and leaves some out. V and J calls and clone size are those listed in that table; D and trimming were worked out from the DNA. The sample contains about 340,000 clones, more than 70% of which appear only once. The sequenced sample was peripheral blood. This receptor was obtained from a man aged 25 to 45 with active or convalescent COVID-19. The genes are TRBV5-6 and TRBJ2-5; no definite D call. The CDR3 protein is CASSFKETQYF. The DNA for the CDR3 is TGTGCCAGCAGCTTTAAAGAGACCCAGTACTTC.